This TCR beta chain was documented in a study of T cells in Graves' hyperthyroidism and ophthalmopathy (dated by TCRdb to between 2019 and 2020). In the study overall: Peripheral blood was collected at initial diagnosis, before any treatment. Prospective prediction of ophthalmopathy was tested in an independent validation cohort of some 20 hyperthyroidism patients and around 16 patients who later progressed to ophthalmopathy. The 90 or so discovery patients were randomly split 7:3 into training and test sets. In addition, the study compared T-cell repertoires in thyroid tissue and in blood from 6 or 7 Graves' hyperthyroidism patients. TCR Vbeta CDR3 sequencing of 120 to 150 peripheral blood samples (43 ophthalmopathy, about 80 hyperthyroidism and roughly 17 progressor patients) is reported in the paper. To identify TCR V-J signatures that set the groups apart, the researchers used a discovery cohort of roughly 100 patients, made up of roughly 45 with Graves' ophthalmopathy and about 60 with stable Graves' hyperthyroidism. Once sampling was done, hyperthyroidism patients were given methimazole at a starting dose of 30 mg daily, whereas ophthalmopathy patients were given high-dose intravenous methylprednisolone. Study-level results and caveats: No statistical method was used to fix the sample size in advance, and group allocation was not hidden from the investigators. A model built on a 13 V-J signature distinguished ophthalmopathy from stable hyperthyroidism, reaching roughly 88% sensitivity and about 81% specificity in cross-validation and 80%/75% in testing. Most expanded thyroid clonotypes (frequency above 0.001) were also found in blood, which suggests that blood repertoires may mirror thyroid immune responses. In validation, the model predicted progression to ophthalmopathy with 55% to 71% sensitivity and less than 75% specificity, a median of 6.5 months before onset.

The CDR3 runs 16 amino acids, cysteine and phenylalanine included. The CDR3 DNA has 48 bases and is translated from base 1. Trimming takes 0 bases off V and 3 bases off J; junction bases not matched to a gene: 5. For CDR1 and CDR2, the germline V gene lists SGHVS and FQNEAQ. The TCR beta CDR3 regions were amplified from RNA transcripts. The first round of RT-PCR for the TCR CDR3 was performed with the HTBI primer set and the Qiagen OneStep RT-PCR kit. The libraries were constructed in a second round of multiplex PCR and then size-selected and purified. Libraries were sequenced paired-end with 100 bp reads on an Illumina HiSeq2000. Processing in the source paper ran as follows. Raw data were processed with SOAPnuke, discarding reads with adapters, uncalled bases, mean Phred below 15, or no exact constant-primer or identifier match. High-quality paired reads were merged using COPE v1.2.5, and each unique nucleotide sequence was defined as a clonotype. Clonotypes were aligned to IMGT TRBV, TRBD and TRBJ reference segments using MiTCR v1.1. Analysis was restricted to V-J combinations with a frequency above 0.0001, which covered about 99% of repertoires. A TCS score was defined as the ratio between F50 (clonal expansion) and ExV (chaos), using BLOSUM62-based TCRdist between CDR3 peptides within each V-J. Welch's t-statistics and random forest reduced fewer than 550 V-J features to roughly 13, which were used in a naive Bayes classifier (R e1071). TCRdb handled the public reads itself, with Q25 trimming in fastp and clone calling in MiXCR, and kept productive beta chains. Each entry merges the rows of one CDR3 protein and shows their most common DNA and genes. The authors' filters were not applied to this entry. In this sample the table shows around 340,000 distinct CDR3 sequences, 11% to 15% of which occur a single time. The ten largest clones take up around 23% of the sample.

Concerning this clonotype: Its antigen target is currently unknown. No clone much larger than this one lies a single base away; base qualities are absent.

Graves' hyperthyroidism was defined as stable when no progression to ophthalmopathy occurred over 18 months of follow-up. The hyperthyroidism patients were between 18 and 65 years old and newly diagnosed, with a disease duration of less than 2 months. Exclusion was applied to patients with uncontrolled infections, other autoimmune diseases, pregnancy or lactation. Diagnoses were established on the basis of clinical symptoms, serum thyroxine and TRAb, thyroid ultrasound, and orbital computed tomography. PBMCs were isolated from about 9 ml of fresh peripheral blood by Ficoll-Paque density gradient centrifugation. Total RNA was extracted with Trizol reagent, and quality was checked on an Agilent 2100 Bioanalyzer.

This TCR was sampled from a woman in her twenties or thirties with Graves' hyperthyroidism. The sequence is built from TRBV7-8 and TRBJ2-1, and 7 junctional nucleotides match TRBD2. Sequencing was performed on blood. The CDR3: CASSLAKAGLYNEQFF. The nucleotide sequence is TGTGCCAGCAGCTTAGCGAAAGCGGGACTCTACAATGAGCAGTTCTTC.